This TCR beta chain is drawn from a study of T cell repertoires in cytomegalovirus infection. The overall study: Recently described HLA-C-restricted plus well-studied HLA-B-restricted CMV epitopes were used. Study-wide results and limits: HLA-C-restricted, CMV-specific TCR beta clonotypes were dominant ex vivo.

Using its own MiXCR run on the reads, TCRdb lists one record per CDR3 protein. This table has about 310,000 distinct CDR3 sequences, 25% appearing once. Germline CDR1 is DFQATT and CDR2 is SNEGSKA (reference sequence). The CDR3 consists of 16 residues. The V end was cut by 2 bases, the J end by 1 base, with 17 bases between. As to this clonotype: Its target is not known.

The source material was cultured PBMCs, sampled from culture after CMV antigen stimulation. The receptor's source is a human donor in good health (CMV status not recorded). Some clones in this sample may be carry-over from other donors' samples. The chain has TRBV20-1 and TRBJ1-1; maybe TRBD1 (6 bases). The DNA of the CDR3 is TGCAGTGCTAGACCTACTCAGGGGAAAAAGAACACTGAAGCTTTCTTT. It codes for CSARPTQGKKNTEAFF.